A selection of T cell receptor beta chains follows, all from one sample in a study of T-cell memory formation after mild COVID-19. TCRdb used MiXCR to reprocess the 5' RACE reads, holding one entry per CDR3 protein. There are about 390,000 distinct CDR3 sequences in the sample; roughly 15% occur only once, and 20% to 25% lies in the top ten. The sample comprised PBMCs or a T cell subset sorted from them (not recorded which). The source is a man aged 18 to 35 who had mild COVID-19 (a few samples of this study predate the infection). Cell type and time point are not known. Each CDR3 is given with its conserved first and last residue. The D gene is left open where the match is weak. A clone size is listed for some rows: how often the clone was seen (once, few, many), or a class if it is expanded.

CDR3 protein: CSARNGQELEAFF
CDR3 DNA: TGCAGTGCCAGGAACGGACAGGAACTTGAAGCTTTCTTT
J gene: TRBJ1-1
V gene: TRBV20-1
clone size: .
D gene: TRBD1

CDR3 protein: CASSRGLVEETQYF
CDR3 DNA: TGCGCCAGCAGCAGAGGGCTTGTAGAAGAGACCCAGTACTTC
J gene: TRBJ2-5
V gene: TRBV5-1
clone size: .
D gene: .

CDR3 protein: CASSRLWGKNYGYTF
CDR3 DNA: TGCGCCAGCAGCCGGTTATGGGGAAAAAACTATGGCTACACCTTC
J gene: TRBJ1-2
V gene: TRBV5-1
clone size: .
D gene: .

CDR3 protein: CASSLGDTQYF
CDR3 DNA: TGTGCCAGCAGCTTGGGAGATACGCAGTATTTT
J gene: TRBJ2-3
V gene: TRBV12-3/TRBV12-4
clone size: many
D gene: .

CDR3 protein: CASSPRRAGRSGNTIYF
CDR3 DNA: TGTGCCAGCAGCCCACGCCGGGCAGGACGCTCTGGAAACACCATATATTTT
J gene: TRBJ1-3
V gene: TRBV7-9
clone size: .
D gene: .

CDR3 protein: CASTGGPSADTQYF
CDR3 DNA: TGCGCCAGCACCGGGGGCCCGTCGGCAGATACGCAGTATTTT
J gene: TRBJ2-3
V gene: TRBV5-1
clone size: few
D gene: .

CDR3 protein: CGAGYNEQFF
CDR3 DNA: TGTGGGGCAGGCTACAATGAGCAGTTCTTC
J gene: TRBJ2-1
V gene: TRBV29-1
clone size: .
D gene: .

CDR3 protein: CASSQEGGQGPGKLFF
CDR3 DNA: TGTGCCAGCAGCCAAGAAGGGGGACAGGGCCCGGGGAAACTGTTTTTT
J gene: TRBJ1-4
V gene: TRBV4-2
clone size: .
D gene: TRBD1

CDR3 protein: CASTYSLDTQYF
CDR3 DNA: TGTGCCAGCACCTACTCTCTCGATACGCAGTATTTT
J gene: TRBJ2-3
V gene: TRBV6-2/TRBV6-3
clone size: many
D gene: .

CDR3 protein: CASSLEGQDQETQYF
CDR3 DNA: TGCGCCAGCAGCTTGGAGGGACAAGATCAAGAGACCCAGTACTTC
J gene: TRBJ2-5
V gene: TRBV5-1
clone size: .
D gene: .

CDR3 protein: CASSLADRYNEQFF
CDR3 DNA: TGTGCCAGCAGCCTCGCCGACAGGTACAATGAGCAGTTCTTC
J gene: TRBJ2-1
V gene: TRBV7-2
clone size: few
D gene: .

CDR3 protein: CASSLGRDRGRTNYGYTF
CDR3 DNA: TGTGCCAGCAGCTTAGGTCGGGACAGGGGGCGTACTAACTATGGCTACACCTTC
J gene: TRBJ1-2
V gene: TRBV7-9
clone size: few
D gene: TRBD1

CDR3 protein: CASSQQGSNTEAFF
CDR3 DNA: TGTGCCAGCAGTCAACAGGGGAGTAACACTGAAGCTTTCTTT
J gene: TRBJ1-1
V gene: TRBV7-9
clone size: .
D gene: TRBD1

CDR3 protein: CASTPAREGQETQYF
CDR3 DNA: TGTGCCAGCACGCCCGCCCGGGAGGGTCAAGAGACCCAGTACTTC
J gene: TRBJ2-5
V gene: TRBV7-2
clone size: .
D gene: TRBD2

CDR3 protein: CASSLTGDGYTEAFF
CDR3 DNA: TGTGCCAGCAGCTTGACCGGGGATGGTTACACTGAAGCTTTCTTT
J gene: TRBJ1-1
V gene: TRBV7-9
clone size: .
D gene: .

CDR3 protein: CASSLLGVSNQPQHF
CDR3 DNA: TGTGCCAGCAGCTTGTTAGGGGTTAGCAATCAGCCCCAGCATTTT
J gene: TRBJ1-5
V gene: TRBV5-5
clone size: few
D gene: .

CDR3 protein: CASSSQRGAGEQFF
CDR3 DNA: TGTGCCAGCAGCTCTCAACGGGGGGCGGGTGAGCAGTTCTTC
J gene: TRBJ2-1
V gene: TRBV7-8
clone size: few
D gene: .

CDR3 protein: CASSETGTATYEQYF
CDR3 DNA: TGTGCCAGCAGTGAAACCGGGACAGCGACCTACGAGCAGTACTTC
J gene: TRBJ2-7
V gene: TRBV6-5
clone size: .
D gene: TRBD1

CDR3 protein: CASSMVGLWGYTGELFF
CDR3 DNA: TGTGCCAGTAGTATGGTGGGGTTGTGGGGATACACCGGGGAGCTGTTTTTT
J gene: TRBJ2-2
V gene: TRBV19
clone size: .
D gene: .

CDR3 protein: CASSLALWDEQFF
CDR3 DNA: TGCGCCAGCAGCTTGGCTCTCTGGGATGAGCAGTTCTTC
J gene: TRBJ2-1
V gene: TRBV5-1
clone size: .
D gene: .

CDR3 protein: CASSPTGPTGELFF
CDR3 DNA: TGCGCCAGCAGTCCGACAGGACCCACCGGGGAGCTGTTTTTT
J gene: TRBJ2-2
V gene: TRBV23-1
clone size: many
D gene: .

CDR3 protein: CSAPDSLNEKLFF
CDR3 DNA: TGCAGTGCTCCCGACAGTCTAAATGAAAAACTGTTTTTT
J gene: TRBJ1-4
V gene: TRBV20-1
clone size: .
D gene: .

CDR3 protein: CASSYFRTDTQYF
CDR3 DNA: TGTGCCAGCAGTTACTTTAGAACAGATACGCAGTATTTT
J gene: TRBJ2-3
V gene: TRBV6-5
clone size: few
D gene: .

CDR3 protein: CASSSSGGAKTQYF
CDR3 DNA: TGTGCCAGCAGCTCGAGCGGGGGGGCAAAGACCCAGTACTTC
J gene: TRBJ2-5
V gene: TRBV7-2
clone size: .
D gene: TRBD2

CDR3 protein: CASSPTLDYGYTF
CDR3 DNA: TGTGCCAGCTCGCCCACCTTGGACTATGGCTACACCTTC
J gene: TRBJ1-2
V gene: TRBV18
clone size: few
D gene: .

CDR3 protein: CASSLGTHNTGELFF
CDR3 DNA: TGTGCCAGCAGCTTGGGCACACACAACACCGGGGAGCTGTTTTTT
J gene: TRBJ2-2
V gene: TRBV7-2
clone size: .
D gene: .

CDR3 protein: CASSLDTGLHEQYF
CDR3 DNA: TGTGCCAGCAGCCTCGACACCGGCCTCCACGAGCAGTACTTC
J gene: TRBJ2-7
V gene: TRBV27
clone size: few
D gene: .

CDR3 protein: CSARRSGETQYF
CDR3 DNA: TGCAGTGCTAGACGTAGCGGAGAGACCCAGTACTTC
J gene: TRBJ2-5
V gene: TRBV20-1
clone size: .
D gene: .

CDR3 protein: CSAPGTSGRDLSTDTQYF
CDR3 DNA: TGCAGTGCTCCCGGGACTAGCGGGAGGGACTTAAGCACAGATACGCAGTATTTT
J gene: TRBJ2-3
V gene: TRBV20-1
clone size: .
D gene: TRBD2